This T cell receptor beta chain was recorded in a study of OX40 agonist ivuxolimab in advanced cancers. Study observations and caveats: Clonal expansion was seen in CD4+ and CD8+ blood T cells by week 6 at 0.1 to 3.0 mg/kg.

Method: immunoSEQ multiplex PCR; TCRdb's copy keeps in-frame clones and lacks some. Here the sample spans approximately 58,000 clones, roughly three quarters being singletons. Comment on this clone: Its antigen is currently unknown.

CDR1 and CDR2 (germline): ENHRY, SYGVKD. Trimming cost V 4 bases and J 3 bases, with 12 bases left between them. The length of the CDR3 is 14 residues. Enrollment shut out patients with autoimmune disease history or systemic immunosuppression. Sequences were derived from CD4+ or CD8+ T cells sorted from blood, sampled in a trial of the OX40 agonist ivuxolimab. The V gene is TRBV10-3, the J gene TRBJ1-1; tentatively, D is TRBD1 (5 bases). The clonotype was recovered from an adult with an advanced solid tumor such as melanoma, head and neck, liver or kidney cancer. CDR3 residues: CAISGGAADTEAFF. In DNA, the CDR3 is TGTGCCATCAGTGGCGGGGCTGCCGACACTGAAGCTTTCTTT.